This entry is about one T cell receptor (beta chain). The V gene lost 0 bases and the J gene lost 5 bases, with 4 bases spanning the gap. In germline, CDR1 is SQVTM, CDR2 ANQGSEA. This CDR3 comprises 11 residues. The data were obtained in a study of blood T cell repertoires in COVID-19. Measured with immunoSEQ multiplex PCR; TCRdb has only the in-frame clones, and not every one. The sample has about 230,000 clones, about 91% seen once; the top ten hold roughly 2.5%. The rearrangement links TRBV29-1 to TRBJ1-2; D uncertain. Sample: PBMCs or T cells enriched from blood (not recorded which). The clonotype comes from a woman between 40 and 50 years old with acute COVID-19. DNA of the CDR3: TGCAGCGTTGAAGAGAGATATGGCTACACCTTC. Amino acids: CSVEERYGYTF.